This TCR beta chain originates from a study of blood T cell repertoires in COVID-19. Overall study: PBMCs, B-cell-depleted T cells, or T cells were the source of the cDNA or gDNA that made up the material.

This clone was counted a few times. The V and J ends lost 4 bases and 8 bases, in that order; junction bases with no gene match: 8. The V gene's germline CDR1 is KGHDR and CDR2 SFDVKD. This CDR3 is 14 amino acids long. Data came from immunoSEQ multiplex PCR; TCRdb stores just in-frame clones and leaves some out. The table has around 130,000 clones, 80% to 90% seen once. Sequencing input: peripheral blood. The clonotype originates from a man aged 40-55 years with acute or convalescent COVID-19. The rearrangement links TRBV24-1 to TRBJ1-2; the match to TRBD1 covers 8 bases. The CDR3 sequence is CATSDTGTGGGYTF. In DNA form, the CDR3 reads TGTGCCACCAGTGACACCGGGACAGGAGGAGGCTACACCTTC.